This T cell receptor (beta chain) appears in the sequencing data of a study of high-grade serous ovarian cancer treatment subgroups. Data came from immunoSEQ multiplex PCR; TCRdb stores just in-frame clones and leaves some out. The profile shows 1,500 to 2,000 clones, more than 75% of them singletons. The tumor samples were collected prior to definitive surgery or chemotherapy. There are 12 residues in the CDR3. Germline CDR1 reads SEHNR; CDR2 reads FQNEAQ (reference sequence). This clone has just a few counts. One end of the junction varies from germline; a read error may be responsible. The source of this sequence is a human donor with high-grade serous ovarian cancer. Sequencing input: tumor tissue. J is TRBJ2-7 and V is TRBV7-9, with 7 bases lining up with TRBD2. CDR3 region: CASNLWGGEQYF. Here the CDR3 DNA reads TGTGCCAGCAACTTATGGGGGGGCGAGCAGTACTTC.